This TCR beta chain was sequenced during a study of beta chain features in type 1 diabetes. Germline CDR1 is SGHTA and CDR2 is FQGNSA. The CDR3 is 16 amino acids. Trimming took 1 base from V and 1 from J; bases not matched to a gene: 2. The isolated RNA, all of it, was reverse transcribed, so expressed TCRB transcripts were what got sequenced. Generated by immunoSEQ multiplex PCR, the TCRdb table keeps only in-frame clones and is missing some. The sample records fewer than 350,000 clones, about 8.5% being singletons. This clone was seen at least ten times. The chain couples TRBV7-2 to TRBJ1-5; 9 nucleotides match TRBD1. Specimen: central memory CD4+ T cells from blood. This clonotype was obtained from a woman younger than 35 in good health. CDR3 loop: CASSLGTGVSNQPQHF. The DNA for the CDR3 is TGTGCCAGCAGCTTAGGGACAGGGGTGAGCAATCAGCCCCAGCATTTT.